This T cell receptor (beta chain) emerged from a study of blood T cell repertoires in COVID-19. Some clones are missing from TCRdb's copy, which holds only in-frame ones; the method was immunoSEQ multiplex PCR. The sample contains about 60,000 clones, 85% to 90% of which appear only once. V shed 5 bases, J shed 2 bases, and the junction held 9 bases outside the gene matches. The length of the CDR3 is 18 residues. From germline, CDR1 is SGHAT and CDR2 FQNNGV. The sample consisted of peripheral blood. V usage is TRBV11-2 and J usage is TRBJ2-5; 15 nucleotides align to TRBD2. The source is a man aged 55 to 69 with acute or convalescent COVID-19. CDR3 sequence reads: CASSQGLAGGPGQETQYF. For the CDR3, the DNA is TGTGCCAGCAGCCAAGGACTAGCGGGAGGGCCAGGGCAAGAGACCCAGTACTTC.